This TCR beta chain was profiled in a study of blood T cells in healthy people across ages. Study observations and caveats: Investigators treated diversity estimates from one million T cells as underestimates.

Looked up from germline, CDR1 is MDHEN and CDR2 is SYDVKM. The V segment lost 3 bases and the J segment 6 bases; nucleotides outside the gene matches: 6. The CDR3 runs 15 residues. A second PCR of roughly 7 to 11 cycles used a sample-barcoded 5' primer and a J-beta primer mix. MiXCR, applied by TCRdb to the 5' RACE reads, yields one record per CDR3 protein. Found here are around 800,000 distinct CDR3 sequences, 40% to 50% of them singletons; the top ten hold about a fifth. Notes on this clonotype: As yet, its antigen is unknown.

This TCR derives from a man between 60 and 70 years old in good health. The J gene is TRBJ2-3, the V gene TRBV28; 10 nucleotides align to TRBD2. The sample consisted of blood. As DNA, the CDR3 is TGTGCCAGCAGTTTCCAGCGGGGGGGATTGGATACGCAGTATTTT. It is translated as CASSFQRGGLDTQYF.